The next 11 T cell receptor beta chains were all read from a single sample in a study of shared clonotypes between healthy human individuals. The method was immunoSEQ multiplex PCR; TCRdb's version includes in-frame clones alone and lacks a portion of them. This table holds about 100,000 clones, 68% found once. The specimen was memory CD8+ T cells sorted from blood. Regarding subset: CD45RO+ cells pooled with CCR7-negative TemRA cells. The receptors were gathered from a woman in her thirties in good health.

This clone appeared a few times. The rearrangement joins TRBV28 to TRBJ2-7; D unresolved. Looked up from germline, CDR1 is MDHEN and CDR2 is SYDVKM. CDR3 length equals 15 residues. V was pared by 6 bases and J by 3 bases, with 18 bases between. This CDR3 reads CASRGFWGLGYEQYF. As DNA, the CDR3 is TGTGCCAGCAGGGGCTTTTGGGGTCTCGGCTACGAGCAGTACTTC.

The DNA for the CDR3 is TGTGCCAGTACCCCCGGGATATATAGCAATCAGCCCCAGCATTTT. Its translation is CASTPGIYSNQPQHF. The chain combines TRBV19 with TRBJ1-5; D gene ambiguous. Trimming took 7 bases from V and 0 from J, leaving 13 bases between them. Germline-derived CDR1 and CDR2 are LNHDA and SQIVND (reference sequence). This CDR3 region has 15 residues.

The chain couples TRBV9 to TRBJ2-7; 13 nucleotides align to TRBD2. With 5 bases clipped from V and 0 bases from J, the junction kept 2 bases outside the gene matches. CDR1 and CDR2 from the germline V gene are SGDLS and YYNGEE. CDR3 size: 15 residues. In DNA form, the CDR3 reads TGTGCCAGCAGGCGGACTAGCGGGAGCTCCTACGAGCAGTACTTC. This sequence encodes CASRRTSGSSYEQYF.

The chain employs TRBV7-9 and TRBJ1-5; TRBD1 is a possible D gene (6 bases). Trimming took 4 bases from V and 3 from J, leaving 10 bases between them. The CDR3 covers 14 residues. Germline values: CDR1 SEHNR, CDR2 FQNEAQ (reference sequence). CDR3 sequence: CASSSGHFNQPQHF. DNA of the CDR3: TGTGCCAGCAGCTCGGGACACTTCAATCAGCCCCAGCATTTT.

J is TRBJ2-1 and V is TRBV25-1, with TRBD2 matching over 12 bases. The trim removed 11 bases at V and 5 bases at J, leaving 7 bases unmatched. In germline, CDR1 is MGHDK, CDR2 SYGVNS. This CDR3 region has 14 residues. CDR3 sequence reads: CASLRTSGDNEQFF. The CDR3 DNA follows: TGTGCCTCACTCCGGACTAGCGGGGACAATGAGCAGTTCTTC.

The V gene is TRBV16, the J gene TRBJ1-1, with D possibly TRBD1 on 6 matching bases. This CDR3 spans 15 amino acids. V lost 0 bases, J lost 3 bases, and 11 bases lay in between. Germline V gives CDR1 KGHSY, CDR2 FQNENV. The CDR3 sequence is CASSQSNGGYTEAFF. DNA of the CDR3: TGTGCCAGCAGCCAATCGAACGGGGGCTACACTGAAGCTTTCTTT.

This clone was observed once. In DNA, the CDR3 is TGTGCCAGCAGCTCACCGGGACTAGCGATCGACAATGAGCAGTTCTTC. It specifies CASSSPGLAIDNEQFF. The rearrangement joins TRBV13 to TRBJ2-1; 10 bases align to TRBD2. The CDR3 covers 16 residues. The germline gives CDR1 PRHDT, CDR2 FYEKMQ (reference sequence). J was trimmed by 5 bases and V by 4 bases; bases with no gene match: 8.

In nucleotides, the CDR3 is TGTGCCAGCAGCGGGGGTTTCCTTGGCACAGATACGCAGTATTTT. Translation gives CASSGGFLGTDTQYF. V gene TRBV9 combines with J gene TRBJ2-3; D is unresolved. The CDR3 length is 15 residues. V was cut by 3 bases and J by 1 base, with 12 bases left in between. CDR1 is SGDLS, CDR2 YYNGEE, per germline. The complete variable domain, with remaining parts taken from reference TRBV9 and TRBJ2-3, reads DSGVTQTPKHLITATGQRVTLRCSPRSGDLSVYWYQQSLDQGLQFLIQYYNGEERAKGNILERFSAQQFPDLHSELNLSSLELGDSALYFCASSGGFLGTDTQYFGPGTRLTVL.

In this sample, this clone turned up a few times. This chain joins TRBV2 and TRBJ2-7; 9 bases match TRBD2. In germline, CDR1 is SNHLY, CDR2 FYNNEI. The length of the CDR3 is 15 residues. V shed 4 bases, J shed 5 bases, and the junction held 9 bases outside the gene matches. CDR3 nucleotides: TGTGCCAGCAGTGTTCCTAGCGGGACTAGACACGAGCAGTACTTC. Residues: CASSVPSGTRHEQYF. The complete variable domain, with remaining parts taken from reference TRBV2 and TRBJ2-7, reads EPEVTQTPSHQVTQMGQEVILRCVPISNHLYFYWYRQILGQKVEFLVSFYNNEISEKSEIFDDQFSVERPDGSNFTLKIRSTKLEDSAMYFCASSVPSGTRHEQYFGPGTRLTVT.

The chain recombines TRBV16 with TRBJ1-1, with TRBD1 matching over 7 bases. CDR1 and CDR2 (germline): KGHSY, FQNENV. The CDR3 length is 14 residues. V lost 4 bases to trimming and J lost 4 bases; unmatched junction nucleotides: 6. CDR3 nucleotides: TGTGCCAGCAGCCCCGCCGCAGGGGGCACTGAAGCTTTCTTT. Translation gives CASSPAAGGTEAFF. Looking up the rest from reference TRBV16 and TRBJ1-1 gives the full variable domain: GEEVAQTPKHLVRGEGQKAKLYCAPIKGHSYVFWYQQVLKNEFKFLISFQNENVFDETGMPKERFSAKCLPNSPCSLEIQATKLEDSAVYFCASSPAAGGTEAFFGQGTRLTVV.

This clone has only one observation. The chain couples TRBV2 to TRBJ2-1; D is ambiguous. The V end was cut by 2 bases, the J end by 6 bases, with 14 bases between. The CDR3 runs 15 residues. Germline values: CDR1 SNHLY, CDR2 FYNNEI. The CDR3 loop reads CASSERSLRPNEQFF. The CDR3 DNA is TGTGCCAGCAGTGAAAGGAGTCTGAGGCCCAATGAGCAGTTCTTC.